These 19 T cell receptor beta chains originate from one sample sequenced in a study of CD8+ T cells in alopecia areata. RNA, once extracted, was reverse transcribed into cDNA for use as the sequencing template. TCRdb keeps only in-frame clones here, not all; method: immunoSEQ multiplex PCR. The sample carries about 160,000 clones, 65% recorded once. This sample's treatment: oral pan-JAK inhibitor, 5-10 mg twice daily. The specimen was CD4+ T cells sorted from blood, collected at week 4, from a patient treated with tofacitinib. These TCRs come from a human donor with alopecia areata.

The rearrangement links TRBV2 to TRBJ2-5; perhaps TRBD2 as D (6 bases). Trimming stripped 4 bases from V and 5 bases from J, with 14 bases between. This CDR3 region has 14 residues. CDR1 is SNHLY, CDR2 FYNNEI, per germline. The DNA of the CDR3 is TGTGCCAGCAGTGTCTCCACTAGCTCCGAGACCCAGTACTTC. Protein product: CASSVSTSSETQYF. Combining the CDR3 with reference TRBV2 and TRBJ2-5 gives the whole variable domain EPEVTQTPSHQVTQMGQEVILRCVPISNHLYFYWYRQILGQKVEFLVSFYNNEISEKSEIFDDQFSVERPDGSNFTLKIRSTKLEDSAMYFCASSVSTSSETQYFGPGTRLLVL.

The chain has TRBV29-1 and TRBJ1-2; TRBD1 is a possible D gene (6 bases). Germline V gives CDR1 SQVTM, CDR2 ANQGSEA. V lost 4 bases, J lost 6 bases, and 21 bases lay in between. This CDR3 contains 15 residues. This chain's CDR3 is CSVGRMPGVGDGYTF. The CDR3 coding sequence is TGCAGCGTTGGTCGGATGCCAGGGGTGGGTGATGGCTACACCTTC.

The chain combines TRBV30 with TRBJ2-5, with a tentative D call TRBD2 (6 bases). With 4 bases removed from V and 3 bases from J, the gap between germline ends came to 12 bases. Germline values: CDR1 GTSNPN, CDR2 SVGIG (reference sequence). The CDR3 loop spans 13 amino acids. The CDR3, as DNA: TGTGCCTGGACTGAGGCGGGGAAAGAGACCCAGTACTTC. Its translation: CAWTEAGKETQYF.

This clone was seen just once. V gene TRBV19 combines with J gene TRBJ2-7; TRBD1 might be the D (5 bases). CDR1 is LNHDA, CDR2 SQIVND, per germline (reference sequence). V was shortened by 5 bases and J by 6 bases, with 14 bases between the two germline ends. CDR3 length: 13 amino acids. The CDR3 sequence: CASSADSALEQYF. The CDR3, as DNA: TGTGCCAGTAGTGCTGACAGCGCGCTCGAGCAGTACTTC.

The table lists this clone with a few counts. This chain joins TRBV7-2 and TRBJ1-1, with 8 bases lining up with TRBD1. Germline CDR1 and CDR2: SGHTA and FQGNSA. The CDR3 is 13 amino acids. V gave up 2 bases and J gave up 5 bases; unmatched junction bases: 1. The CDR3 region has the DNA TGTGCCAGCAGCTTAACAGGGGGAACTGAAGCTTTCTTT. Its protein is CASSLTGGTEAFF.

The genes are TRBV29-1 and TRBJ2-7; maybe TRBD1 (6 bases). The CDR3 runs to 12 residues. The V and J ends lost 6 bases and 4 bases respectively, with 13 bases between them. Germline CDR1 and CDR2: SQVTM and ANQGSEA. DNA for the CDR3: TGCAGCGTGCAGGGGATGCCTTACGAGCAGTACTTC. Amino acids: CSVQGMPYEQYF.

There are a few counts of this clone. The CDR3 DNA is TGTGCCATCAGTGAGGGACGGACCGACTATGGCTACACCTTC. It specifies CAISEGRTDYGYTF. The chain uses TRBV10-3 and TRBJ1-2; no clear D. In germline, CDR1 is ENHRY, CDR2 SYGVKD. The CDR3 spans 14 residues. V was clipped by 2 bases and J by 3 bases, with 10 bases between them.

CDR3 coding DNA: TGTGCCAGCAGCTTAATTTTTTCGGGGTCGGAAGCTTTCTTT. It translates to CASSLIFSGSEAFF. The chain combines TRBV11-2 with TRBJ1-1; the D is unclear. The CDR3 consists of 14 residues. Deletions cut 2 bases from V and 8 bases from J, with 15 bases between. Per germline, CDR1 SGHAT and CDR2 FQNNGV.

This clone appeared a few times. The rearrangement joins TRBV27 to TRBJ1-2; D ambiguous. The CDR3 totals 15 residues. V lost 5 bases to trimming and J lost 5 bases, with 18 bases between them. Germline CDR1 and CDR2: MNHEY and SMNVEV (reference sequence). The CDR3 is CASSPTGRESYGYTF. CDR3 DNA: TGTGCCAGCAGTCCAACTGGTAGGGAGAGTTATGGCTACACCTTC.

The gene calls are TRBV29-1 and TRBJ2-7, with 7 bases fitting TRBD1. The CDR3 has 13 amino acids. The germline V gene encodes CDR1 SQVTM and CDR2 ANQGSEA. The trim removed 1 base at V and 5 bases at J, leaving 5 bases unmatched. In DNA form, the CDR3 reads TGCAGCGTTGAAGTTGAAACAGGGGACGAGCAGTACTTC. Residues: CSVEVETGDEQYF.

The rearrangement links TRBV10-2 to TRBJ1-5; 9 nucleotides match TRBD1. Trimming took 7 bases from V and 1 from J; bases not matched to a gene: 5. Germline V gene lookup returns CDR1 WSHSY and CDR2 SAAADI. CDR3 size: 15 residues. CDR3 amino acids: CASMWTGASNQPQHF. DNA for the CDR3: TGCGCCAGCATGTGGACAGGGGCGAGCAATCAGCCCCAGCATTTT.

This rearrangement joins TRBV7-9 to TRBJ2-6; possibly TRBD1 or TRBD2 for D (5 bases each). In germline, CDR1 is SEHNR, CDR2 FQNEAQ (reference sequence). The CDR3 contains 18 residues. Trimming pared 0 bases from V and 4 bases from J, leaving 16 bases between. The CDR3 reads CASSLARTSGIGANVLTF. Here the CDR3 DNA reads TGTGCCAGCAGCTTAGCCCGGACATCGGGGATCGGGGCCAACGTCCTGACTTTC.

The CDR3 is CASSLEHYDSETQYF. The CDR3 DNA sequence: TGTGCCAGCAGCTTAGAGCACTACGACTCAGAGACCCAGTACTTC. The V gene is TRBV11-2, the J gene TRBJ2-5; D gene uncertain. This CDR3 contains 15 residues. V gave up 0 bases and J gave up 4 bases, with 12 bases separating them. The germline gives CDR1 SGHAT, CDR2 FQNNGV.

V gene TRBV10-3 combines with J gene TRBJ1-1, with TRBD1 matching over 9 bases. The V segment lost 7 bases and the J segment 4 bases; nucleotides outside the gene matches: 4. Germline V gene sequence: CDR1 ENHRY, CDR2 SYGVKD. CDR3 length: 13 residues. The CDR3 region has the DNA TGTGCCATCACCAAGGACAGGGGCACTGAAGCTTTCTTT. It yields the protein CAITKDRGTEAFF.

This clone was observed a handful of times. The V call is TRBV11-2, the J call TRBJ2-5, with TRBD2 matching 7 bases. V dropped 3 bases and J dropped 3; count of bases not matched to a gene: 10. This CDR3 is built from 16 residues. CDR1 is SGHAT, CDR2 FQNNGV, per germline. This CDR3 reads CASSFSISGAKETQYF. The CDR3 nucleotides are TGTGCCAGCAGCTTCTCGATCAGCGGGGCAAAAGAGACCCAGTACTTC.

The chain recombines TRBV29-1 with TRBJ1-1, with TRBD1 as a possible D gene (5 bases). The CDR3 is made up of 16 amino acids. Trimming stripped 7 bases from V and 0 bases from J, with 21 bases between. Germline lookup yields CDR1 SQVTM and CDR2 ANQGSEA. CDR3 nucleotide sequence: TGCAGCGCCAGGACGTGGGGGAGAGGGATGAACACTGAAGCTTTCTTT. It encodes CSARTWGRGMNTEAFF.

The rearrangement uses TRBV7-9 and TRBJ2-7, with 9 nucleotides matching TRBD1. J lost 5 bases, V lost 6 bases, and 8 bases had no gene match. Per the germline V gene, CDR1 is SEHNR and CDR2 is FQNEAQ (reference sequence). The CDR3 spans 14 residues. Here the CDR3 DNA reads TGTGCCAGCAGTCCCGGGACAGGGAGCCACGAGCAGTACTTC. This encodes CASSPGTGSHEQYF.

This sequence joins TRBV29-1 and TRBJ2-3; D gene uncertain. Deletions cut 5 bases from V and 1 base from J, with 4 bases between. The germline CDR1 and CDR2 sequences are SQVTM and ANQGSEA. There are 11 residues in the CDR3. The CDR3: CSVIRTDTQYF. The CDR3 nucleotides read TGCAGCGTTATCCGCACAGATACGCAGTATTTT.

The rearrangement joins TRBV29-1 to TRBJ2-7; tentatively, D is TRBD1 (5 bases). CDR3 length: 12 residues. Germline CDR1 is SQVTM and CDR2 is ANQGSEA. The germline V and J ends were trimmed by 8 bases and 4 bases, with 15 bases remaining between them. The CDR3 region is CSFRDSPYEQYF. The CDR3 DNA follows: TGCAGCTTCAGGGATTCCCCTTACGAGCAGTACTTC.